This T cell receptor beta chain was obtained from a study of blood T cell repertoires in COVID-19. This CDR3 region has 16 residues. Trimming cost V 3 bases and J 6 bases, with 19 bases left between them. Looked up from germline, CDR1 is SGHRS and CDR2 is YFSETQ. Per the original data handling: Scientists estimated how many nucleated cells there were by amplifying reference gene primers. Some clones are missing from TCRdb's copy, which holds only in-frame ones; the method was immunoSEQ multiplex PCR. Clonal size and the V and J genes are those of that table, whereas D and trimming came from the DNA. The sample lists 100,000 to 150,000 clones, about four fifths occurring once.

The rearrangement uses TRBV5-1 and TRBJ2-1; perhaps TRBD2 as D (6 bases). The sample consisted of peripheral blood. The clonotype comes from a man between 60 and 75 years old with acute or convalescent COVID-19. The CDR3 reads CASSSIGGRTANEQFF. CDR3 bases: TGCGCCAGCAGCTCGATTGGAGGGCGCACAGCCAATGAGCAGTTCTTC. Based on the CDR3 plus reference TRBV5-1 and TRBJ2-1, the full variable domain is KAGVTQTPRYLIKTRGQQVTLSCSPISGHRSVSWYQQTPGQGLQFLFEYFSETQRNKGNFPGRFSGRQFSNSRSEMNVSTLELGDSALYLCASSSIGGRTANEQFFGPGTRLTVL.